This paragraph covers one T cell receptor (beta chain) sequence. Antigen specificity is unknown. The entry originates in a study of T cell repertoires in cytomegalovirus infection. MiXCR was run by TCRdb on the reads, yielding one entry per CDR3 protein. The data show some 940,000 distinct CDR3 sequences, with about a third seen just once and about 14% held by the top ten. Trimming shortened V by 5 bases and J by 3 bases, and 14 bases separated the two germline ends. Per the germline V gene, CDR1 is MNHEY and CDR2 is SVGAGI. The CDR3 is 14 amino acids. The source of this sequence is a human donor in good health (CMV status not recorded). Some clones in this sample may be carry-over from other donors' samples. The specimen comprised cultured CD8+ T cells from PBMCs, sampled from culture after CMV antigen stimulation. The chain combines TRBV6-5 with TRBJ2-7; TRBD2 might be the D (6 bases). The CDR3 is CASSPGLMIYEQYF. Here the CDR3 DNA reads TGTGCCAGCAGTCCGGGACTCATGATCTACGAGCAGTACTTC.